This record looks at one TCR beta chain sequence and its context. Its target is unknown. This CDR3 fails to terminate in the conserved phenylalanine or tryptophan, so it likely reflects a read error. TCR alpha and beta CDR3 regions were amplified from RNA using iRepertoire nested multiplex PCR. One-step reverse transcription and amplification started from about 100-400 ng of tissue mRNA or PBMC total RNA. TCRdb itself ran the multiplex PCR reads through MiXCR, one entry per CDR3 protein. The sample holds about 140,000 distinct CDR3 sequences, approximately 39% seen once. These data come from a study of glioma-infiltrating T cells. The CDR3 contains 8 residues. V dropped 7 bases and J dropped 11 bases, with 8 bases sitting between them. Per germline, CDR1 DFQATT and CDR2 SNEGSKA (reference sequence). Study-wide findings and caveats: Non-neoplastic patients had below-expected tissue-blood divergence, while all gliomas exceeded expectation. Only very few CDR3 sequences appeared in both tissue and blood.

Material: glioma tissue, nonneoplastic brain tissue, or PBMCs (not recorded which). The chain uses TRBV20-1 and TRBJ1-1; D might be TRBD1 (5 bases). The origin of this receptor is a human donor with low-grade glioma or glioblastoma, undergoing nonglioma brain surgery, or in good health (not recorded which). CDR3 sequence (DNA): TGCAGTGGACCAGGGGCTTTCCTT. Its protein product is CSGPGAFL.